Listed below are T cell receptor beta chains from one sample, sequenced in a study of cytomegalovirus exposure and HLA in healthy donors. The repertoire was sequenced with immunoSEQ multiplex PCR; TCRdb's copy has only in-frame clones and lacks some. Altogether 150,000 to 200,000 clones are present, 96% being singletons, with the ten largest covering roughly 0.83%. Source material: PBMCs. The origin of the receptors is a woman under 30 in good health and CMV-seronegative. The CDR3 runs from the conserved cysteine through the conserved F or W. A D gene is named only where the DNA matches it firmly. Some rows have no size entry. The others give once, few or many, or a class for an expanded clone.

D gene	V gene	J gene	clone size	CDR3 DNA	CDR3 protein
-	TRBV5-6	TRBJ1-2	once	TGTGCCAGCAGCTTGACACAGGGCGGATGGTATGGCTACACCTTC	CASSLTQGGWYGYTF
TRBD1	TRBV5-6	TRBJ2-1	-	TGTGCCAGCAGCTTGGTTGGACAGGGGGGGAATGAGCAGTTCTTC	CASSLVGQGGNEQFF
TRBD1	TRBV19	TRBJ1-2	-	TGTGCCAGTAGTTATTCGGACAGGGAGTATGGCTACACCTTC	CASSYSDREYGYTF
-	TRBV5-6	TRBJ1-2	-	TGTGCCAGCACCACGACTGGTGGCTACACCTTC	CASTTTGGYTF
-	TRBV4-2	TRBJ1-2	-	TGTGCCAGCAGCCAAGATTTCCCCAGACAGGACCTTCTATACAACTATGGCTACACCTTC	CASSQDFPRQDLLYNYGYTF
-	TRBV5-1	TRBJ2-3	-	TGCGCCAGCAGCCTACCTGGTTTGGATACGCAGTATTTT	CASSLPGLDTQYF
TRBD2	TRBV5-1	TRBJ2-1	-	TGCGCCAGCAGCTTGGCCGGGGGGTCCCCATTTAGCTCCTACAATGAGCAGTTCTTC	CASSLAGGSPFSSYNEQFF
-	TRBV6-1	TRBJ2-7	-	TGTGCCAGCAGTTACATCTACGAGCAGTACTTC	CASSYIYEQYF
TRBD2	TRBV10-3	TRBJ2-1	-	TGTGCCATCAGCGGACCGGGCGGGGGGGCCTATGAGCAGTTCTTC	CAISGPGGGAYEQFF
TRBD1	TRBV7-6	TRBJ1-1	-	TGTGCCAGCAGCTTAAATAAGAGAGGGGGCGACACTGAAGCTTTCTTT	CASSLNKRGGDTEAFF
TRBD1	TRBV7-8	TRBJ2-7	-	TGTGCCAGCAGCTCCCGGGTGGGACAGGACTCCTACGAGCAGTACTTC	CASSSRVGQDSYEQYF
-	TRBV6-5	TRBJ2-1	-	TGTGCCAGCAGTTACATGACGGGGAATGAGCAGTTCTTC	CASSYMTGNEQFF
-	TRBV7-3	TRBJ2-5	-	TGTGCCAGCAGCGCCCGACGGGAAGAGACCCAGTACTTC	CASSARREETQYF